The next 17 T cell receptor beta chains were all read from a single sample in a study of neurological immune-mediated disorders. TCRdb independently ran MiXCR on the 5' RACE reads; one entry per CDR3 protein. The data show roughly 30,000 distinct CDR3 sequences, around 5.9% seen once. The source material was CD4+ T cells from blood. The receptors were gathered from a woman between 45 and 60 years old in good health.

Ten or more counts support this clonotype. The CDR3 DNA is TGTGCCAGCAGGGCCCGGAGAGCGGTTAGTTCAGATACGCAGTATTTT. Amino acids: CASRARRAVSSDTQYF. The rearrangement joins TRBV7-2 to TRBJ2-3; D is perhaps TRBD2 (5 bases). V lost 6 bases to trimming and J lost 4 bases, with 20 bases between them. The CDR3 has 16 amino acids. From germline, CDR1 is SGHTA and CDR2 FQGNSA.

This clonotype came up many times. The chain recombines TRBV28 with TRBJ1-1; D remains ambiguous. CDR3 length equals 14 residues. Germline V gives CDR1 MDHEN, CDR2 SYDVKM. Trimming shortened V by 2 bases and J by 1 base, and 8 bases separated the two germline ends. In DNA, the CDR3 is TGTGCCAGCAGTTTAGTTACCAAGAACACTGAAGCTTTCTTT. Translating gives CASSLVTKNTEAFF.

This clonotype came up many times. This chain connects TRBV20-1 to TRBJ2-2; a possible D gene is TRBD1 (5 bases). Looked up from germline, CDR1 is DFQATT and CDR2 is SNEGSKA (reference sequence). V gave up 5 bases and J gave up 4 bases, with 17 bases separating them. The CDR3 is 15 residues long. CDR3 region: CSAPVGRAGTGELFF. The CDR3 bases are TGCAGTGCTCCGGTGGGCAGGGCCGGCACCGGGGAGCTGTTTTTT.

This clonotype occurred many times. V is TRBV6-2 or TRBV6-3 and J is TRBJ1-5; 8 bases fit TRBD1. The CDR3 has 15 residues. Germline V lookup: CDR1 MNHEY, CDR2 SVGEGT. Germline trimming cut 3 bases from V and 6 bases from J; bases unmatched to any gene: 7. The CDR3 nucleotides read TGTGCCAGCAGTTATTCCCAGGGGGCTGGTCAGCCCCAGCATTTT. It yields the protein CASSYSQGAGQPQHF.

This clonotype was recorded a few times. The chain carries TRBV5-1 and TRBJ1-2; D is perhaps TRBD1 (5 bases). V was shortened by 4 bases and J by 7 bases, with 14 bases between the two germline ends. Looked up from germline, CDR1 is SGHRS and CDR2 is YFSETQ. This CDR3 region has 13 residues. CDR3 in DNA: TGCGCCAGCAGCCCAACAGGTCGGCGTGGCTACACCTTC. It is translated as CASSPTGRRGYTF.

Ten or more counts support this clonotype. The CDR3 sequence is CASRGTNTGELFF. The DNA of the CDR3 is TGCGCCAGCAGAGGCACGAACACCGGGGAGCTGTTTTTT. The chain has TRBV5-1 and TRBJ2-2, with unresolved D. The CDR3 contains 13 residues. From germline, CDR1 is SGHRS and CDR2 YFSETQ. V gave up 5 bases and J gave up 0 bases, with 5 bases separating them.

V is TRBV28 and J is TRBJ2-1, with TRBD2 matching 8 bases. The V segment lost 6 bases and the J segment 7 bases; nucleotides outside the gene matches: 20. Germline-derived CDR1 and CDR2 are MDHEN and SYDVKM. CDR3 length equals 18 residues. The CDR3 loop reads CASSPTGTRKRDGNEQFF. CDR3 DNA: TGTGCCAGCAGCCCTACCGGGACTAGAAAGAGGGACGGGAATGAGCAGTTCTTC.

By share of the sample, this clonotype is medium-sized. This chain uses TRBV12-3 or TRBV12-4 with TRBJ1-2; 7 nucleotides align to TRBD1. The V and J ends lost 5 bases and 3 bases, in that order; junction bases with no gene match: 6. This CDR3 spans 14 amino acids. DNA of the CDR3: TGTGCCAGCAGTCCAACGACAGGGCACTATGGCTACACCTTC. Amino acids: CASSPTTGHYGYTF.

This clonotype was detected ten times or more. The chain is built from TRBV20-1 and TRBJ2-5, with a possible D match to TRBD2 (5 bases). Trimming stripped 6 bases from V and 1 base from J, with 12 bases between. Germline CDR1 and CDR2: DFQATT and SNEGSKA (reference sequence). CDR3 length equals 13 residues. CDR3 region: CSAPRAGQETQYF. DNA for the CDR3: TGCAGTGCCCCGCGGGCGGGCCAAGAGACCCAGTACTTC.

This clonotype was seen many times. The chain couples TRBV20-1 to TRBJ1-5; 9 bases are a match to TRBD1. The CDR3 is 15 residues long. With V trimmed by 3 bases and J by 3 bases, 6 bases remained unmatched. CDR1 and CDR2 from the germline V gene are DFQATT and SNEGSKA (reference sequence). Here the CDR3 DNA reads TGCAGTGCTAGTCCAGGACAGGGGTTCAATCAGCCCCAGCATTTT. It codes for CSASPGQGFNQPQHF.

This clonotype has at least ten counts. V is TRBV12-3 or TRBV12-4 and J is TRBJ2-1; 7 nucleotides line up with TRBD2. The CDR3 contains 16 residues. The V and J ends lost 2 bases and 6 bases, in that order; junction bases with no gene match: 10. The CDR3 nucleotides read TGTGCCAGCAGTTTAATTATCGGGGGAGGGCGCAATGAGCAGTTCTTC. Protein product: CASSLIIGGGRNEQFF.

The table lists this clonotype with many counts. The rearrangement links TRBV7-6 to TRBJ2-3, with a weak D call TRBD2 (7 bases). Germline loops: CDR1 SGHVS, CDR2 FNYEAQ. This CDR3 has 17 amino acids. V was clipped by 3 bases and J by 3 bases, with 19 bases between them. CDR3 protein: CASSFDARGAQTDTQYF. The DNA of the CDR3 is TGTGCCAGCAGCTTTGACGCCCGGGGGGCGCAAACAGATACGCAGTATTTT.

This clonotype was recorded at least ten times. This sequence joins TRBV5-1 and TRBJ1-2; weak D call: TRBD1 (6 bases). This CDR3 is 14 amino acids long. V lost 4 bases and J lost 6, with 16 bases in between. The germline CDR1 and CDR2 sequences are SGHRS and YFSETQ. CDR3 in DNA: TGCGCCAGCAGCGTAGGACAGCCCGGGGATGGCTACACCTTC. Residues: CASSVGQPGDGYTF.

This clonotype was counted many times. The chain has TRBV9 and TRBJ2-2; D is uncertain. CDR1 and CDR2 from the germline V gene are SGDLS and YYNGEE. V lost 1 base to trimming and J lost 2 bases, with 9 bases between them. This CDR3 has 15 residues. In nucleotides, the CDR3 is TGTGCCAGCAGCGTAAGTGGATCTAACACCGGGGAGCTGTTTTTT. Its protein is CASSVSGSNTGELFF. Based on the CDR3 plus reference TRBV9 and TRBJ2-2, the full variable domain is DSGVTQTPKHLITATGQRVTLRCSPRSGDLSVYWYQQSLDQGLQFLIQYYNGEERAKGNILERFSAQQFPDLHSELNLSSLELGDSALYFCASSVSGSNTGELFFGEGSRLTVL.

This clonotype was recorded at least ten times. No DNA is shown, since the ends of the CDR3 on it are uncertain; the CDR3 is the one TCRdb lists. The rearrangement links TRBV5-5 to TRBJ2-4; TRBD1, the table's D call, lacks a check against the DNA. From germline, CDR1 is SGHKS and CDR2 YYEKEE (reference sequence). Termini included, the CDR3 measures 16 amino acids. This chain's CDR3 is CASSSVLGRAKNIQYF.

There are many counts of this clonotype. The CDR3 is CASSFMLQGSNTEAFF. CDR3 sequence (DNA): TGTGCCAGCAGCTTTATGCTACAGGGATCGAACACTGAAGCTTTCTTT. The chain links TRBV5-4 to TRBJ1-1; a weak D match, TRBD1 (6 bases). The CDR3 loop spans 16 amino acids. Trimming stripped 2 bases from V and 1 base from J, with 15 bases between. Germline V gives CDR1 SGHNT, CDR2 YYREEE (reference sequence).

This clonotype was counted ten times or more. The chain has TRBV25-1 and TRBJ1-6; a possible D gene is TRBD1 (5 bases). V lost 1 base and J lost 7, with 17 bases in between. Germline V gene sequence: CDR1 MGHDK, CDR2 SYGVNS. The CDR3 totals 17 residues. CDR3 sequence: CASSESTIRVRNSPLHF. In DNA, the CDR3 is TGTGCCAGCAGTGAATCAACAATCAGGGTTAGAAATTCACCCCTCCACTTT.